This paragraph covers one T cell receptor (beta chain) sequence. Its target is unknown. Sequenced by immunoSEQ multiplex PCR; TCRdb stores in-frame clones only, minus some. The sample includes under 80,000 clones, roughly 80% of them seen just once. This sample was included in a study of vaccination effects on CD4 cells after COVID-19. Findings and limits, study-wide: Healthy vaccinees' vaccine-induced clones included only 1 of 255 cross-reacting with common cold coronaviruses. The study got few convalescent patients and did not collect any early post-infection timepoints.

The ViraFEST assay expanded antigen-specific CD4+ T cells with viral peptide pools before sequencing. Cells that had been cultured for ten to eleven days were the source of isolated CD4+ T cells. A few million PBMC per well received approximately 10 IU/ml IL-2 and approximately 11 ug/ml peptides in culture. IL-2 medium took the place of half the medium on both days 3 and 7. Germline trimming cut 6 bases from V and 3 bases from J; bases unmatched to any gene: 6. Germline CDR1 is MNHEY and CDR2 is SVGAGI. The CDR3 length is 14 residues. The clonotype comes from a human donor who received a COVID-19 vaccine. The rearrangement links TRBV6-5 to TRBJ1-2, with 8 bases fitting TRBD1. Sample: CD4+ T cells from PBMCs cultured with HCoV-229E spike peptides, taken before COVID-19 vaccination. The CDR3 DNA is TGTGCCAGCAGGACAGGGGAGGGTCACTATGGCTACACCTTC. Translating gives CASRTGEGHYGYTF.